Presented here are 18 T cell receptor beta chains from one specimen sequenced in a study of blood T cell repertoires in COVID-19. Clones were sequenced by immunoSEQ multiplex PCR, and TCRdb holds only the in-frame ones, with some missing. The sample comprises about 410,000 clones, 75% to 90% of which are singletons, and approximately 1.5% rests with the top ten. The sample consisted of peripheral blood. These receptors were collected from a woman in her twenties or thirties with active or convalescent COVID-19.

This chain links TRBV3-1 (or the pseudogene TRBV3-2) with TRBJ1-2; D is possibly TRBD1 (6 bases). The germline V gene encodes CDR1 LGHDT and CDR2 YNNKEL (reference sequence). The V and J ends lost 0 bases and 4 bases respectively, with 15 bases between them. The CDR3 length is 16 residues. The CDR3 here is CASSQDPPGGPYGYTF. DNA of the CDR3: TGTGCCAGCAGCCAAGATCCACCCGGGGGGCCCTATGGCTACACCTTC.

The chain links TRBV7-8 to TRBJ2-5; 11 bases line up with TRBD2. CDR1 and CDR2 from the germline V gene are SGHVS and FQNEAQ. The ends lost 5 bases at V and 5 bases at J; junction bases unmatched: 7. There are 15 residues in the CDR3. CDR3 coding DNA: TGTGCCAGCAGCGCGGGGACTAGCGGTCGGGAGACCCAGTACTTC. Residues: CASSAGTSGRETQYF.

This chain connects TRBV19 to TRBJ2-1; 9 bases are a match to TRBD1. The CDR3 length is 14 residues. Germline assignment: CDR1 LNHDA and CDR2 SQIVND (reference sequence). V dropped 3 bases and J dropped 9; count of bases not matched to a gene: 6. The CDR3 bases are TGTGCCAGTAGTATGGGACGACAGGGGGGTGAGCAGTTCTTC. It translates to CASSMGRQGGEQFF.

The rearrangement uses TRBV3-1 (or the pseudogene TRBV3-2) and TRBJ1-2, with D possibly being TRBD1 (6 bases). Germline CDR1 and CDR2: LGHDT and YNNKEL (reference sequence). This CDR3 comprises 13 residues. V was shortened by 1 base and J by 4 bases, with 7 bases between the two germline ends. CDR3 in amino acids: CASSQGTAYGYTF. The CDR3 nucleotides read TGTGCCAGCAGCCAAGGGACAGCCTATGGCTACACCTTC.

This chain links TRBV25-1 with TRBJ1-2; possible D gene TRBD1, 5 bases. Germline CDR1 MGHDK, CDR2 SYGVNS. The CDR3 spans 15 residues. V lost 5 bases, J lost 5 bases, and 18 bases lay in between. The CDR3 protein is CASSPAGGFWYGYTF. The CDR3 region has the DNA TGTGCCAGCAGTCCAGCCGGGGGATTTTGGTATGGCTACACCTTC.

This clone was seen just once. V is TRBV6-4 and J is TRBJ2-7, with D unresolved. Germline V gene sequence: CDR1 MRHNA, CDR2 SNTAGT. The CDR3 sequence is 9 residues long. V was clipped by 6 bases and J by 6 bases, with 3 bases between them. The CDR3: CASSGEQYF. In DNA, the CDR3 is TGTGCCAGCAGCGGCGAGCAGTACTTC.

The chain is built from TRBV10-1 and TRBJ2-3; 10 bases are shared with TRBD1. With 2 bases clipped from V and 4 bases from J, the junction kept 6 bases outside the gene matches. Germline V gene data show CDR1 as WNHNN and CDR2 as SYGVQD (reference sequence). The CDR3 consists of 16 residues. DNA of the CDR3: TGCGCCAGCAGTGAGACCGGGACAGGGGACCCAGATACGCAGTATTTT. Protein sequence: CASSETGTGDPDTQYF.

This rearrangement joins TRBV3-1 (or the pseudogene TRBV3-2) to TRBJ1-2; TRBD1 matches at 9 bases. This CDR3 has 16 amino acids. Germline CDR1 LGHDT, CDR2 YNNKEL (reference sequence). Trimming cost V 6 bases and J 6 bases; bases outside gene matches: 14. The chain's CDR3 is CASSFLQGARGDGYTF. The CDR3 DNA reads TGTGCCAGCAGTTTCTTACAGGGGGCGCGGGGCGATGGCTACACCTTC.

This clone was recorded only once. The CDR3: CASRAGKGGAYNEQFF. For the CDR3, the DNA is TGTGCCAGCAGGGCCGGGAAGGGGGGGGCATACAATGAGCAGTTCTTC. The chain recombines TRBV27 with TRBJ2-1; possibly TRBD2 for D (7 bases). This CDR3 contains 16 residues. Trimming shortened V by 6 bases and J by 4 bases, and 19 bases separated the two germline ends. Germline loops: CDR1 MNHEY, CDR2 SMNVEV (reference sequence).

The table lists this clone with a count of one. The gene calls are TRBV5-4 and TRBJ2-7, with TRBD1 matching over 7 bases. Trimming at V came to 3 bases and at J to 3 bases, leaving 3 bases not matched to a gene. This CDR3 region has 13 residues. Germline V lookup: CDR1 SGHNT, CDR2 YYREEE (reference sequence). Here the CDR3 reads CASSSTGNYEQYF. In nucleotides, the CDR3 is TGTGCCAGCAGCTCGACAGGGAACTACGAGCAGTACTTC.

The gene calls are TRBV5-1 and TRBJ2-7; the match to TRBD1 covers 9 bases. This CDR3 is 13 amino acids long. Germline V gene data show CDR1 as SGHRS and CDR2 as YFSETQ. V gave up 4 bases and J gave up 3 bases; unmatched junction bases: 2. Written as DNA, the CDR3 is TGCGCCAGCAGCCGGGACAGGGACTACGAGCAGTACTTC. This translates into CASSRDRDYEQYF.

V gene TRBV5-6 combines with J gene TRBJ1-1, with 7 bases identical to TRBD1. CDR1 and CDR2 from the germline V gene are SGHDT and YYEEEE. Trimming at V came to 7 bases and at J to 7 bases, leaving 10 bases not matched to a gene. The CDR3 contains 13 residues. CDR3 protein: CASWKDRDSEAFF. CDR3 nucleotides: TGTGCCAGCTGGAAAGACCGGGACAGTGAAGCTTTCTTT.

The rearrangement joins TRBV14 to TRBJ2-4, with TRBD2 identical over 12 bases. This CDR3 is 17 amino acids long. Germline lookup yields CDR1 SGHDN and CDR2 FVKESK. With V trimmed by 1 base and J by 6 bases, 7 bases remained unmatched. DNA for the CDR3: TGTGCCAGCAGCCAAGTGGGCCTAGCGGGAGGGAGAAACATTCAGTACTTC. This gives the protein CASSQVGLAGGRNIQYF.

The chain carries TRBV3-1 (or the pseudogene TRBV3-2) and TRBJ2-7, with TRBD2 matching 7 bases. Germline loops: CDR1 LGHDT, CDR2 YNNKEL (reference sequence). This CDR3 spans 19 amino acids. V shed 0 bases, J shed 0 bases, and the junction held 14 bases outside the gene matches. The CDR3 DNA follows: TGTGCCAGCAGCCAAGATAGGCTAGCGGAGTCTCAGAACTCCTACGAGCAGTACTTC. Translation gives CASSQDRLAESQNSYEQYF.

The DNA for the CDR3 is TGTGCCAGTAGGGCCTCCCACATCACTGAAGCTTTCTTT. This codes for CASRASHITEAFF. This rearrangement joins TRBV19 to TRBJ1-1; no clear D. CDR3 length equals 13 residues. V was pared by 6 bases and J by 4 bases, with 12 bases between. CDR1 is LNHDA, CDR2 SQIVND, per germline (reference sequence).

CDR3 sequence: CASSVQGGLTGELFF. Here the CDR3 DNA reads TGTGCCAGCAGTGTACAGGGGGGCCTCACCGGGGAGCTGTTTTTT. The J gene is TRBJ2-2, the V gene TRBV2; 8 bases map to TRBD1. V shed 4 bases, J shed 4 bases, and the junction held 5 bases outside the gene matches. The CDR3 has 15 residues. From germline, CDR1 is SNHLY and CDR2 FYNNEI.

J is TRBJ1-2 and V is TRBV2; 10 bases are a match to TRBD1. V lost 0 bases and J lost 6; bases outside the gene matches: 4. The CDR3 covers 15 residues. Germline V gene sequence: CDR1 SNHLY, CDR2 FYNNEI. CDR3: CASSEAEDRGDGYTF. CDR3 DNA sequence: TGTGCCAGCAGTGAAGCGGAGGACAGGGGGGATGGCTACACCTTC.

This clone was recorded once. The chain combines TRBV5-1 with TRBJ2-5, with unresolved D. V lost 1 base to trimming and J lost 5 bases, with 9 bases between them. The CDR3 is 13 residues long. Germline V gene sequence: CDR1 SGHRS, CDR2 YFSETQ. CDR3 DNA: TGCGCCAGCAGCTTGTATAACATCGAGACCCAGTACTTC. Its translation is CASSLYNIETQYF.